This T cell receptor (beta chain) comes out of a study of T-cell memory formation after mild COVID-19. This clonotype was recorded at least ten times. 5'RACE, which relied on constant-segment primers, yielded TCR alpha and TCR beta cDNA libraries carrying sample barcodes and UMIs. From the 5' RACE reads, TCRdb called clonotypes with MiXCR, one entry per CDR3 protein. The sample holds about 430,000 distinct CDR3 sequences; under 20% are singletons and the top ten take 20% to 25%. CDR3 size: 18 residues. The V segment lost 4 bases and the J segment 0 bases; nucleotides outside the gene matches: 7. Germline V gene lookup returns CDR1 LGHNA and CDR2 YSLEER.

The sequenced material came from PBMCs or a T cell subset sorted from them (not recorded which). This receptor was identified in a man between 18 and 35 years old who had mild COVID-19 (a few samples of this study predate the infection). Cell type and time point are not known. The rearrangement uses TRBV4-3 and TRBJ2-3; TRBD2 agrees at 13 bases. The CDR3 DNA sequence: TGCGCCAGCAGCCGAGGGACTAGCGGGGTACTTAGCACAGATACGCAGTATTTT. Its translation is CASSRGTSGVLSTDTQYF.